The rows below give T cell receptor beta chains drawn from one sample of a study of shared clonotypes between healthy human individuals. Libraries were prepared by immunoSEQ multiplex PCR; TCRdb keeps only in-frame clonotypes and omits some of them. The table shows about 2.3 million clones, with approximately 90% occurring only once. The source material was naive CD4+ T cells from PBMCs. These receptors came from a man between 18 and 29 years old in good health. Some clones in this sample may be carry-over from other donors' samples. Each CDR3 is given with its conserved first and last residue. D genes are given only for firm matches. Some rows mark clone size as missing; the rest say once, few, many or name a class of expanded clone.

clone size	D gene	V gene	J gene	CDR3 DNA	CDR3 protein
NA	NA	TRBV28	TRBJ2-7	TGTGCCAGCAGTTTTAGAGTACCCTACGAGCAGTACTTC	CASSFRVPYEQYF
NA	TRBD2	TRBV19	TRBJ2-3	TGTGCCAGTAGTGAAGTGTGGGAGGGCTTTACAGATACGCAGTATTTT	CASSEVWEGFTDTQYF
NA	TRBD1	TRBV2	TRBJ2-7	TGTGCCAGCAGTGGACAGGGTTACGAGCAGTACTTC	CASSGQGYEQYF
NA	NA	TRBV9	TRBJ2-3	TGTGCCAGCAGCGTAGGGTCGATACCCGCAGATACGCAGTATTTT	CASSVGSIPADTQYF
NA	NA	TRBV20-1	TRBJ2-1	TGCAGTGCTACCCGGGGCCCGGAGCAGTTCTTC	CSATRGPEQFF
NA	TRBD2	TRBV7-3	TRBJ2-1	TGTGCCAGCAGCCGAGCTAGCGGGAGTCGAGATGAGCAGTTCTTC	CASSRASGSRDEQFF
few	TRBD1	TRBV2	TRBJ1-4	TGTGCCAGCAGCCTGGGACAGGGTGGTAAACTGTTTTTT	CASSLGQGGKLFF
NA	TRBD1	TRBV5-1	TRBJ1-2	TGCGCCAGCAGCTCGCTGGCAGGGGGCTATGGCTACACCTTC	CASSSLAGGYGYTF
NA	NA	TRBV19	TRBJ2-2	TGTGCCAGTAGTATCTTTGGGCCGAACACCGGGGAGCTGTTTTTT	CASSIFGPNTGELFF
NA	NA	TRBV28	TRBJ1-1	TGTGCCAGCTTCCCAGGGGCCAGGAACACTGAAGCTTTCTTT	CASFPGARNTEAFF
NA	TRBD2	TRBV28	TRBJ2-7	TGTGCCAGCAGTTTCGGGGGGGAGGAAAACTACGAGCAGTACTTC	CASSFGGEENYEQYF
NA	NA	TRBV28	TRBJ1-2	TGTGCCAGCAGTTTTTCCCCAATTTGGGGCTACACCTTC	CASSFSPIWGYTF
few	TRBD1	TRBV28	TRBJ1-5	TGTGCCAGCGGGGACAGCTATAGCAATCAGCCCCAGCATTTT	CASGDSYSNQPQHF
NA	NA	TRBV30	TRBJ1-4	TGTGCCTGGAGTCCGCGAACAGGGACTAATGAAAAACTGTTTTTT	CAWSPRTGTNEKLFF
NA	NA	TRBV7-8	TRBJ2-2	TGTGCCAGCAGCGCGGCAAGACTAAGAGGGGCCGGGGAGCTGTTTTTT	CASSAARLRGAGELFF
NA	NA	TRBV28	TRBJ2-7	TGTGCCAGCAGGGTGGTGGGGGGCGCATCCTACGAGCAGTACTTC	CASRVVGGASYEQYF
NA	NA	TRBV6-1	TRBJ1-1	TGTGCCAGCAGTGAACCAAACAGAGGAACTGAAGCTTTCTTT	CASSEPNRGTEAFF
NA	TRBD1	TRBV18	TRBJ2-1	TGTGCCAGCTCCGGACAGGTAACCTACAATGAGCAGTTCTTC	CASSGQVTYNEQFF
NA	NA	TRBV6-1	TRBJ2-7	TGTGCCAGCTCCCCGACACCTGGGACCTCCGACGAGCAGTACTTC	CASSPTPGTSDEQYF
NA	NA	TRBV5-1	TRBJ2-2	TGCGCCAGCAGGGATACCGCAGGGTCCGGGGAGCTGTTTTTT	CASRDTAGSGELFF
NA	NA	TRBV12-5	TRBJ1-3	TGTGCTAGTGGCTCGCAGGGGTCCGGAAACACCATATATTTT	CASGSQGSGNTIYF
NA	TRBD1	TRBV5-1	TRBJ2-7	TGCGCCAGCAGCTCGACCCGGGACAGGGGTTCAAGGGTCGAGCAGTACTTC	CASSSTRDRGSRVEQYF
NA	TRBD1	TRBV2	TRBJ1-2	TGTGCCAGCAGGGGGACAGGCCTCAATAACTATGGCTACACCTTC	CASRGTGLNNYGYTF
NA	NA	TRBV27	TRBJ2-2	TGTGCCAGCAGTTTTGACTCCATCGTCGGCACCGGGGAGCTGTTTTTT	CASSFDSIVGTGELFF
NA	TRBD1	TRBV7-9	TRBJ1-4	TGTGCCAGCAGCTTGGGAGACAGGGGGAATGAAAAACTGTTTTTT	CASSLGDRGNEKLFF
NA	NA	TRBV4-1	TRBJ1-4	TGCGCCAGCAGCCATGGCCGGGGGGAGGGGGAAAAACTGTTTTTT	CASSHGRGEGEKLFF
NA	NA	TRBV19	TRBJ2-2	TGTGCCAGTAGTCGGAGGACAATGAACACCGGGGAGCTGTTTTTT	CASSRRTMNTGELFF
NA	TRBD2	TRBV28	TRBJ2-1	TGTGCCAGCAGGGGCGGGAGTAGGTACAATGAGCAGTTCTTC	CASRGGSRYNEQFF
NA	TRBD2	TRBV6-1	TRBJ2-2	TGTGCCAGCAGCCTAGCGGGAGACACCGGGGAGCTGTTTTTT	CASSLAGDTGELFF
once	NA	TRBV7-3	TRBJ2-7	TGTGCCAGCAGCCCACCCCAGCTGAACTACGAGCAGTACTTC	CASSPPQLNYEQYF
NA	NA	TRBV5-6	TRBJ2-7	TGTGCCAGCAGCAAAGGCCCCTTTTACGAGCAGTACTTC	CASSKGPFYEQYF
NA	TRBD1	TRBV28	TRBJ2-3	TGTGCCAGCAGCCTGACAGGGCCAGATACGCAGTATTTT	CASSLTGPDTQYF
NA	NA	TRBV20-1	TRBJ2-7	TGCAGTGGAGGGGTCTCCTACGAGCAGTACTTC	CSGGVSYEQYF
NA	NA	TRBV6-1	TRBJ1-1	TGTGCCAGCACGGTGGCCAAGAACACTGAAGCTTTCTTT	CASTVAKNTEAFF
NA	TRBD1	TRBV4-1	TRBJ1-4	TGCGCCAGCAGCCAAGATTCAACAGGGGGCAGGGAAAAACTGTTTTTT	CASSQDSTGGREKLFF
NA	NA	TRBV2	TRBJ1-1	TGTGCCGGCGGTACGGGTGAGAACACTGAAGCTTTCTTT	CAGGTGENTEAFF
NA	NA	TRBV11-2	TRBJ2-7	TGTGCCAGCAGCCCCCGGGCCCAACTAAAAGGGCACGAGCAGTACTTC	CASSPRAQLKGHEQYF
NA	TRBD2	TRBV11-3	TRBJ2-1	TGTGCCAGCAGCAAGACTAGCGGGAGTATTGGCGAGCAGTTCTTC	CASSKTSGSIGEQFF
NA	NA	TRBV7-2	TRBJ2-1	TGTGCCAGCAGTACCCCGGACCACTACAATGAGCAGTTCTTC	CASSTPDHYNEQFF
NA	NA	TRBV9	TRBJ2-2	TGTGCCATCCAGGAGGGGCGGGTAAACACCGGGGAGCTGTTTTTT	CAIQEGRVNTGELFF
NA	TRBD1	TRBV10-3	TRBJ2-7	TGTGCCATCAGTGAAGGGACAGGAAGCTCCTACGAGCAGTACTTC	CAISEGTGSSYEQYF
NA	NA	TRBV28	TRBJ2-6	TGTGCCAGCAGCTTGGGTCGTAGGGCCAACGTCCTGACTTTC	CASSLGRRANVLTF
NA	TRBD2	TRBV5-1	TRBJ2-5	TGCGCCAGCAGCCCTAGCGGGAACGGTGAGACCCAGTACTTC	CASSPSGNGETQYF
NA	NA	TRBV9	TRBJ2-1	TGTGCCAGCAGCGTAGATGGGAGTACCAATGAGCAGTTCTTC	CASSVDGSTNEQFF
NA	TRBD1	TRBV28	TRBJ1-1	TGTGCTGCCGGACAGGGGCTGAACACTGAAGCTTTCTTT	CAAGQGLNTEAFF
NA	TRBD1	TRBV10-3	TRBJ2-4	TGTGCCATCAGTATCGGACAGGGACGGAACAAAAACATTCAGTACTTC	CAISIGQGRNKNIQYF
NA	NA	TRBV28	TRBJ2-7	TGTGCCAGCAGTTTTAAGGTCCCCTACGAGCAGTACTTC	CASSFKVPYEQYF
NA	NA	TRBV19	TRBJ2-7	TGTGCCAGTAGGCAGGCGGGCGGCTCCTACGAGCAGTACTTC	CASRQAGGSYEQYF
NA	NA	TRBV9	TRBJ2-7	TGTGCCAGCAGCGTAGTCTCGACTAGTCTTCACGAGCAGTACTTC	CASSVVSTSLHEQYF
NA	TRBD1	TRBV28	TRBJ2-7	TGTGCCAGCAGTTCGGACAGGTACAGCGAGCAGTACTTC	CASSSDRYSEQYF
NA	TRBD1	TRBV7-9	TRBJ1-4	TGTGCCAGCAGTACAGGGGAAAGGAGAGACGAAAAACTGTTTTTT	CASSTGERRDEKLFF
NA	TRBD1	TRBV6-1	TRBJ2-5	TGTGCCAGCAGTCCGACCGGGACAGGCGGGCAGACCCAGTACTTC	CASSPTGTGGQTQYF
NA	TRBD1	TRBV7-6	TRBJ2-7	TGTGCCAGCAGCCCCCCCCCTGGACAGGGAAACGAGCAGTACTTC	CASSPPPGQGNEQYF
NA	TRBD1	TRBV5-1	TRBJ2-7	TGCGCCAGCAGCCTTACGGGACAGGGGGTTTACGAGCAGTACTTC	CASSLTGQGVYEQYF
NA	NA	TRBV28	TRBJ1-5	TGTGCCAGCAGTTTACTCAGGGCCCCTTATCAGCCCCAGCATTTT	CASSLLRAPYQPQHF
NA	NA	TRBV27	TRBJ2-7	TGTGCCAGCAGGGAAGGGACCGAAGCCTACGAGCAGTACTTC	CASREGTEAYEQYF
once	NA	TRBV28	TRBJ1-2	TGTGCCAGCAGTCTACAGATCGTCTATGGCTACACCTTC	CASSLQIVYGYTF